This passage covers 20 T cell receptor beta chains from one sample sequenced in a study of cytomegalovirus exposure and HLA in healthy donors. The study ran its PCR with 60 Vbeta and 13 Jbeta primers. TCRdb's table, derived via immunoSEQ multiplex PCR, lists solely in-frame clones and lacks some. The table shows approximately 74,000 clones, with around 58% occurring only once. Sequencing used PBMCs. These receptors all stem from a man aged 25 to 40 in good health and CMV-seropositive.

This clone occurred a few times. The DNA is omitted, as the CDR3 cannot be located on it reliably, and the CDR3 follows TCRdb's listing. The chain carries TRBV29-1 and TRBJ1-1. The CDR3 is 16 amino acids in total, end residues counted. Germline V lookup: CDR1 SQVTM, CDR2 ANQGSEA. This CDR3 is CSVVPRGFSLDTEAFF.

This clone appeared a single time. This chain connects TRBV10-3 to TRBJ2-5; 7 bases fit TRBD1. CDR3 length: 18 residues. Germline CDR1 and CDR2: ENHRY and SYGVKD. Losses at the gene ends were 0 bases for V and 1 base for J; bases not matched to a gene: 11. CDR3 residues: CAISESTALAGGQETQYF. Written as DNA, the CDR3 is TGTGCCATCAGTGAGTCGACCGCTCTGGCAGGGGGCCAAGAGACCCAGTACTTC.

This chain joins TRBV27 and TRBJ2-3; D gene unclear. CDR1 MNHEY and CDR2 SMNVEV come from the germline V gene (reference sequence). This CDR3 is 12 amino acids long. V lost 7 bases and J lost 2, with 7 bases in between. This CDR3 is CASISPTDTQYF. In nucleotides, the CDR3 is TGTGCCAGCATTTCTCCCACAGATACGCAGTATTTT.

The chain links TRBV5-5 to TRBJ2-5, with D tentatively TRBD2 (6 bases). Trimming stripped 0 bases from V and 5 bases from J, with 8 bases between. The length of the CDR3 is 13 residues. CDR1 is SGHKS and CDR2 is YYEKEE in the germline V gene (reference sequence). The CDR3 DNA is TGTGCCAGCAGCTTGGCCGGAGGGGAGACCCAGTACTTC. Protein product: CASSLAGGETQYF.

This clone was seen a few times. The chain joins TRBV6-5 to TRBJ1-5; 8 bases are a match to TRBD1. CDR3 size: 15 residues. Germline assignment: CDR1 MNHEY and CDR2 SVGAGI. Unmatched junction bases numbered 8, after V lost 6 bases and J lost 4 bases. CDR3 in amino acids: CASRSGTGPNQPQHF. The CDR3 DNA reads TGTGCCAGCAGATCCGGGACAGGTCCTAATCAGCCCCAGCATTTT.

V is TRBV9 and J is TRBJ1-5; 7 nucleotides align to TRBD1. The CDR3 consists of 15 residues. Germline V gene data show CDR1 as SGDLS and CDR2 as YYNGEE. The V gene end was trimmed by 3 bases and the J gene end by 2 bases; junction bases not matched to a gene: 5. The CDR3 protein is CASSATGTGNQPQHF. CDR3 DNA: TGTGCCAGCAGCGCGACAGGGACGGGCAATCAGCCCCAGCATTTT.

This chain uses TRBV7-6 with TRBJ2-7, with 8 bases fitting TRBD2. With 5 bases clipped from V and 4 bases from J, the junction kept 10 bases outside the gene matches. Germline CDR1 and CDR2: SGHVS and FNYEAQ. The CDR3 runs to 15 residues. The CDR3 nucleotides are TGTGCCAGCAGCCCGAGCGGGGGTCGAAAATACGAGCAGTACTTC. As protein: CASSPSGGRKYEQYF.

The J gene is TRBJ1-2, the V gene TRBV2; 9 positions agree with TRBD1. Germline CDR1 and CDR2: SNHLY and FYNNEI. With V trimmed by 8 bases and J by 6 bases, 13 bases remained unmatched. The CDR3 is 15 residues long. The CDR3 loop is CASGLLPGTGHGYTF. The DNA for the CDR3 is TGTGCCAGCGGACTTCTCCCCGGGACAGGGCATGGCTACACCTTC. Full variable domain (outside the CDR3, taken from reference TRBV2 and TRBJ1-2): EPEVTQTPSHQVTQMGQEVILRCVPISNHLYFYWYRQILGQKVEFLVSFYNNEISEKSEIFDDQFSVERPDGSNFTLKIRSTKLEDSAMYFCASGLLPGTGHGYTFGSGTRLTVV.

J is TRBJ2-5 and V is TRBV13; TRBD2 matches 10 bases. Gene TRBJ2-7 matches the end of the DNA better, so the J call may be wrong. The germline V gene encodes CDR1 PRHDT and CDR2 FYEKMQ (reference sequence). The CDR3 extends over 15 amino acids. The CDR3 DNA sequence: TGTGCCAGCAGCTTAGCTAGCGGGAGAACCTACGAGCAGTACTTC. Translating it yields CASSLASGRTYEQYF.

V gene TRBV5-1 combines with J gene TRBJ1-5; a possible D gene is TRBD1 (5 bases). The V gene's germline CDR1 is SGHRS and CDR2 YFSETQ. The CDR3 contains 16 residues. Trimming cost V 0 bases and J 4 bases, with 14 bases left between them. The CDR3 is CASSLEGLGGNQPQHF. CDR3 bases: TGCGCCAGCAGCTTGGAGGGGTTGGGGGGGAATCAGCCCCAGCATTTT.

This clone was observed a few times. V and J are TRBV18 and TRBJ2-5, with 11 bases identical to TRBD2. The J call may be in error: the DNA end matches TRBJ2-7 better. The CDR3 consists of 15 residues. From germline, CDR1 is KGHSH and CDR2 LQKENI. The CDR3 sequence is CASSPGTSGSYEQYF. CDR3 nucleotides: TGTGCCAGCTCACCCGGGACTAGCGGATCCTACGAGCAGTACTTC.

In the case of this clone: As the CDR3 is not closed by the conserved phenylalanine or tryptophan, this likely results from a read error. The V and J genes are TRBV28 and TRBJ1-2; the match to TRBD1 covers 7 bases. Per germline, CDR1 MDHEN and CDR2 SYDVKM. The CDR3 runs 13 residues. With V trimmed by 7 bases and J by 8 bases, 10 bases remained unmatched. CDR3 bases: TGTGCCAGCATCGGGGACAGTTTCGGCGGCTACACCCTC. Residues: CASIGDSFGGYTL.

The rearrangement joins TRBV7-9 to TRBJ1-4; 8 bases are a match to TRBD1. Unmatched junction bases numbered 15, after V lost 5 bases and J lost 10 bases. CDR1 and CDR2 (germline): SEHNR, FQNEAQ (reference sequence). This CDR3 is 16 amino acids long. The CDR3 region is CASSQTTGTGRGKLFF. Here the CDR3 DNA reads TGTGCCAGCAGCCAAACTACCGGGACAGGACGTGGAAAACTGTTTTTT.

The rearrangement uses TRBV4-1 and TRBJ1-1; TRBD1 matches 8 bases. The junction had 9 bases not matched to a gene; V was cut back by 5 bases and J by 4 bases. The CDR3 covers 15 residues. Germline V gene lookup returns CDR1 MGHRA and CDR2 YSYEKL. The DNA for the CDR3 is TGCGCCAGCAGCGGGGACAGGCGGACATCCACTGAAGCTTTCTTT. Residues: CASSGDRRTSTEAFF.

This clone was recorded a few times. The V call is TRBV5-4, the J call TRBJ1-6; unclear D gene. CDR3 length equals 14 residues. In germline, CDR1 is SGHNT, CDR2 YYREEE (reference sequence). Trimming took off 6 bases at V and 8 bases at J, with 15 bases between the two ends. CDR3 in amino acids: CASTKQDGDSPLHF. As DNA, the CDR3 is TGTGCCAGCACCAAACAAGACGGGGATTCACCCCTCCACTTT.

The CDR3 here is CASSERDLSYEQYF. As DNA, the CDR3 is TGTGCCAGCAGCGAGCGCGACCTCTCCTACGAGCAGTACTTC. This chain links TRBV9 with TRBJ2-7; D not certain. The CDR3 extends over 14 amino acids. Between the trimmed V and J ends, which lost 3 bases and 0 bases, there was a span of 10 bases. In germline, CDR1 is SGDLS, CDR2 YYNGEE. Full variable domain (remainder filled in from reference TRBV9 and TRBJ2-7): DSGVTQTPKHLITATGQRVTLRCSPRSGDLSVYWYQQSLDQGLQFLIQYYNGEERAKGNILERFSAQQFPDLHSELNLSSLELGDSALYFCASSERDLSYEQYFGPGTRLTVT.

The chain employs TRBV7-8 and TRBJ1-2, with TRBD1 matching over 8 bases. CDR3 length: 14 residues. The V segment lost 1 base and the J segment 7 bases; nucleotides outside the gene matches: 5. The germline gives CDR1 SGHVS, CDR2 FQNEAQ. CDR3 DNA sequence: TGTGCCAGCAGCTTAGTCCAGGGGGCGCGTGGCTACACCTTC. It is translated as CASSLVQGARGYTF. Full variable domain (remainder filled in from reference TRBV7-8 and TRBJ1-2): GAGVSQSPRYKVAKRGQDVALRCDPISGHVSLFWYQQALGQGPEFLTYFQNEAQLDKSGLPSDRFFAERPEGSVSTLKIQRTQQEDSAVYLCASSLVQGARGYTFGSGTRLTVV.

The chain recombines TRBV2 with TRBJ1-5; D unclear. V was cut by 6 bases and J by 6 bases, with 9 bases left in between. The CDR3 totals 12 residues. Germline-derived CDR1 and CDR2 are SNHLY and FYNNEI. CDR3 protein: CASSPESQPQHF. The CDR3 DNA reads TGTGCCAGCAGCCCGGAGAGTCAGCCCCAGCATTTT.

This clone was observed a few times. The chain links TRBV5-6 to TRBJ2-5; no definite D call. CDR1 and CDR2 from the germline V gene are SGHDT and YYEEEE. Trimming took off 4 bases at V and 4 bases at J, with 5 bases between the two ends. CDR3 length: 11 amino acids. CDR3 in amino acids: CASSRAETQYF. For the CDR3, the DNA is TGTGCCAGCAGCCGAGCAGAGACCCAGTACTTC.

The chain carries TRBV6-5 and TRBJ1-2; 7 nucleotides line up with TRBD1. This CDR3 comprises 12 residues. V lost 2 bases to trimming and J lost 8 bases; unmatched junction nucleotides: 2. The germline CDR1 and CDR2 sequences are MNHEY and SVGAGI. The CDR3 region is CASSYMGQGYTF. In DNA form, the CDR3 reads TGTGCCAGCAGTTACATGGGACAGGGCTACACCTTC.